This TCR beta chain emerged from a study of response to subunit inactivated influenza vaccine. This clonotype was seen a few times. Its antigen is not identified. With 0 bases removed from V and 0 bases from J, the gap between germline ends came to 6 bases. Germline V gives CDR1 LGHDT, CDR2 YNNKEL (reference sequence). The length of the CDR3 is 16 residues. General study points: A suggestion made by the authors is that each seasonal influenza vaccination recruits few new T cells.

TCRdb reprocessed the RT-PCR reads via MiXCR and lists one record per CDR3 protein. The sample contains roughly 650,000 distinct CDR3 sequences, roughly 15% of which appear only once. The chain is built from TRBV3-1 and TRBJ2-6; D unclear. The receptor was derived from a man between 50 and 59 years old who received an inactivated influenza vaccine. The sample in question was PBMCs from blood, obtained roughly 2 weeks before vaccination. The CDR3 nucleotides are TGTGCCAGCAGCCAAGATCGAGTCTCTGGGGCCAACGTCCTGACTTTC. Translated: CASSQDRVSGANVLTF.